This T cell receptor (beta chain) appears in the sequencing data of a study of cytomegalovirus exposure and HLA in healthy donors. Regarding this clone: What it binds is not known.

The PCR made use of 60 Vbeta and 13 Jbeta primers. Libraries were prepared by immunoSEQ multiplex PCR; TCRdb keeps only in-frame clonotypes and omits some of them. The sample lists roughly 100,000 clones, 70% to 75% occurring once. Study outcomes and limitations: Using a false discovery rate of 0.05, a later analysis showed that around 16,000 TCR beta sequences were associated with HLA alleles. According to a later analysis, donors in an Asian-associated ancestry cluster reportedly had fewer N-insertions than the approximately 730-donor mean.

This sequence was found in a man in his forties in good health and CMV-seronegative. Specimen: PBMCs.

The CDR3 sequence: CASSLTGGIQYF. The CDR3, as DNA: TGTGCCAGCAGTTTAACAGGGGGCATTCAGTACTTC. The V call is TRBV27, the J call TRBJ2-4; 8 bases are a match to TRBD1. The trim removed 2 bases at V and 9 bases at J, leaving 0 bases unmatched. There are 12 residues in the CDR3. The V gene's germline CDR1 is MNHEY and CDR2 SMNVEV (reference sequence).